This T cell receptor (beta chain) is drawn from a study of blood T cell repertoires in COVID-19. Here immunoSEQ multiplex PCR was the method, and the copy in TCRdb shows in-frame clones only, minus some. The sample carries 150,000 to 180,000 clones, roughly 80% recorded once. Sequences were obtained from peripheral blood. This TCR came from a woman in her sixties with acute or convalescent COVID-19.

For the CDR3, the DNA is TGTGCCAGCAGCTCCGGACAGGGGGGATATTCGTATTCCGAGCAGTACTTC. Its protein product is CASSSGQGGYSYSEQYF. The V gene is TRBV9, the J gene TRBJ2-7, with 10 bases that match TRBD1. V lost 4 bases and J lost 6; bases outside the gene matches: 16. Germline CDR1 is SGDLS and CDR2 is YYNGEE. The CDR3 is made up of 17 amino acids. Full variable domain (missing parts from reference TRBV9 and TRBJ2-7): DSGVTQTPKHLITATGQRVTLRCSPRSGDLSVYWYQQSLDQGLQFLIQYYNGEERAKGNILERFSAQQFPDLHSELNLSSLELGDSALYFCASSSGQGGYSYSEQYFGPGTRLTVT.